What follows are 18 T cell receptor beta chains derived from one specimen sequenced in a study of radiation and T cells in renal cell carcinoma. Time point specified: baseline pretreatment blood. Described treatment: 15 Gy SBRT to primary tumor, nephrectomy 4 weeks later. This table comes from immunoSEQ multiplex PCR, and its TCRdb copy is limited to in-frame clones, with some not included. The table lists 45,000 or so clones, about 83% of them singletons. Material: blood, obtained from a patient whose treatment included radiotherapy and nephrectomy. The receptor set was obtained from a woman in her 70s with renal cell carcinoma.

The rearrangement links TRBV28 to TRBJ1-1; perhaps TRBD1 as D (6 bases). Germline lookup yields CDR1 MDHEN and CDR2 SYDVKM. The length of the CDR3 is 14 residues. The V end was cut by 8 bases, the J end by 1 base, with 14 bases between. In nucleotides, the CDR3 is TGTGCCAGCCGCTCTTGGGGGGCGAACACTGAAGCTTTCTTT. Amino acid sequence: CASRSWGANTEAFF.

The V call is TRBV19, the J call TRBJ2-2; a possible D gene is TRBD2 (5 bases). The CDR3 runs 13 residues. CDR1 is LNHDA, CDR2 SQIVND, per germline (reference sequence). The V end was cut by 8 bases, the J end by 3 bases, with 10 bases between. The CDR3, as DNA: TGTGCCAGTGCCCGGGATTACACCGGGGAGCTGTTTTTT. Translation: CASARDYTGELFF.

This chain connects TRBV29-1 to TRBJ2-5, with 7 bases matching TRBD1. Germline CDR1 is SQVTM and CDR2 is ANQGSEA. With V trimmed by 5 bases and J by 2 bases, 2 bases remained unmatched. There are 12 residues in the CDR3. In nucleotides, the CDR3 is TGCAGCGTTACAGGGGTTCAAGAGACCCAGTACTTC. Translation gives CSVTGVQETQYF.

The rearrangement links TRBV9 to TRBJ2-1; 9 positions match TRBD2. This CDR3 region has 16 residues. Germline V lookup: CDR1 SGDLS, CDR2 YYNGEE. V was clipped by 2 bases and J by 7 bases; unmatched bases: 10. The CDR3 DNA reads TGTGCCAGCAGCGTCTTGGCGGGAGGGCCGGGGAATGAGCAGTTCTTC. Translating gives CASSVLAGGPGNEQFF. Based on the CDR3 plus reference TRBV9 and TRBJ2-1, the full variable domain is DSGVTQTPKHLITATGQRVTLRCSPRSGDLSVYWYQQSLDQGLQFLIQYYNGEERAKGNILERFSAQQFPDLHSELNLSSLELGDSALYFCASSVLAGGPGNEQFFGPGTRLTVL.

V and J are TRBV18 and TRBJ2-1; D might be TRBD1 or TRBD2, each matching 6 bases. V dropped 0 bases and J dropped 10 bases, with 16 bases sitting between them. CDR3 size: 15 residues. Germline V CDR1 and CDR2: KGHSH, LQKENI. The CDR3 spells CASSPPQAGQGEQFF. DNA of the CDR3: TGTGCCAGCTCACCACCCCAGGCGGGGCAGGGGGAGCAGTTCTTC.

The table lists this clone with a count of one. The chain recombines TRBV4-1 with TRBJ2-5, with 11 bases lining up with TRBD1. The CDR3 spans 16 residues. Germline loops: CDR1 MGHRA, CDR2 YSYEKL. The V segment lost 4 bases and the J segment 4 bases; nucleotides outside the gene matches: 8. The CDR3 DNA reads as TGCGCCAGCAGCCTTACCGGGACAGGGGGGACAGAGACCCAGTACTTC. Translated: CASSLTGTGGTETQYF.

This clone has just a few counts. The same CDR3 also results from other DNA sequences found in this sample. The DNA for the CDR3 is TGTGCCAGCAGTTACGGGCGGAACACTGAAGCTTTCTTT. This codes for CASSYGRNTEAFF. The V gene is TRBV6-5, the J gene TRBJ1-1; no firm D call. V lost 2 bases and J lost 1, with 5 bases in between. The CDR3 is 13 residues long. Germline lookup yields CDR1 MNHEY and CDR2 SVGAGI.

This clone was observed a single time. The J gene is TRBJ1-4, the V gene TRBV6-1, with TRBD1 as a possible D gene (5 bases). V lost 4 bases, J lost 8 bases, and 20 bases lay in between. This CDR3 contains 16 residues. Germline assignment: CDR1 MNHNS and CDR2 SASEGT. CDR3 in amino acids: CASSGLYSPGGEKLFF. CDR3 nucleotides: TGTGCCAGCAGTGGCCTCTACAGTCCTGGGGGGGAAAAACTGTTTTTT.

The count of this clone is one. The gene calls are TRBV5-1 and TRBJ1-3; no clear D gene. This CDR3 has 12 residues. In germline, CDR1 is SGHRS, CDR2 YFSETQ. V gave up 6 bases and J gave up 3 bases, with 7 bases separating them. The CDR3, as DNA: TGCGCCAGCATGGGCTTTGGAAACACCATATATTTT. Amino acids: CASMGFGNTIYF. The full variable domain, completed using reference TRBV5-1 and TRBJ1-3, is KAGVTQTPRYLIKTRGQQVTLSCSPISGHRSVSWYQQTPGQGLQFLFEYFSETQRNKGNFPGRFSGRQFSNSRSEMNVSTLELGDSALYLCASMGFGNTIYFGEGSWLTVV.

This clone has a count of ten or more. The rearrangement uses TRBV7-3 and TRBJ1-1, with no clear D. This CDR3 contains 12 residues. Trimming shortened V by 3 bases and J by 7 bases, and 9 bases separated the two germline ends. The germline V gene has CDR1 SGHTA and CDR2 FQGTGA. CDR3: CASSLADGEAFF. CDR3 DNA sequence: TGTGCCAGCAGCTTGGCCGACGGTGAAGCTTTCTTT. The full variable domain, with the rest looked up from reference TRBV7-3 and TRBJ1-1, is GAGVSQTPSNKVTEKGKYVELRCDPISGHTALYWYRQSLGQGPEFLIYFQGTGAADDSGLPNDRFFAVRPEGSVSTLKIQRTERGDSAVYLCASSLADGEAFFGQGTRLTVV.

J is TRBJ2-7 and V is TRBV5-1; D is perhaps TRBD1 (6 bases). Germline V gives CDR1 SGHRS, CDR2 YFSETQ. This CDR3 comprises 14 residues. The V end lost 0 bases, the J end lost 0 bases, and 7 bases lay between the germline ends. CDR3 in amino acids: CASSLADSSYEQYF. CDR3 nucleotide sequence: TGCGCCAGCAGCTTGGCGGACAGCTCCTACGAGCAGTACTTC.

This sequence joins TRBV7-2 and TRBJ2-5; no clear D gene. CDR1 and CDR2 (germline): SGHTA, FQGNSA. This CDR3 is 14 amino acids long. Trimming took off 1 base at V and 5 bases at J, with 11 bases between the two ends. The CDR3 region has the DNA TGTGCCAGCAGCTTAGGTCTCGGTCGGGAGACCCAGTACTTC. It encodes CASSLGLGRETQYF.

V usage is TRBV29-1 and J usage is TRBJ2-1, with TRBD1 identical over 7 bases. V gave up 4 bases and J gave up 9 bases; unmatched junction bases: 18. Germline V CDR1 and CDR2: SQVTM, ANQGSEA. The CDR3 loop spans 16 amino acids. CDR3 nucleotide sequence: TGCAGCGTTGTTGGGCAGACAGGGTCCCAATTGGGTGAGCAGTTCTTC. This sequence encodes CSVVGQTGSQLGEQFF.

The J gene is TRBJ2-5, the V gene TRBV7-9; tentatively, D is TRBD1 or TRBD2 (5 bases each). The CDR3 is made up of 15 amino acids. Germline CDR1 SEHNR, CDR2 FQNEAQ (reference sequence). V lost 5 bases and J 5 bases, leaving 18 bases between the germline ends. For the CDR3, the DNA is TGTGCCAGCAGCGACTGGGACCGAACACGGGAGACCCAGTACTTC. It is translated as CASSDWDRTRETQYF.

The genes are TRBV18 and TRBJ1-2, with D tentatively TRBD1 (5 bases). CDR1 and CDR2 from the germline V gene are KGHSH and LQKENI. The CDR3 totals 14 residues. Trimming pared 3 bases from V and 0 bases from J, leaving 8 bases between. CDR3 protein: CASSPGTTNYGYTF. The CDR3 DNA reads TGTGCCAGCTCACCCGGGACGACTAACTATGGCTACACCTTC. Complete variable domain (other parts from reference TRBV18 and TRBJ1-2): NAGVMQNPRHLVRRRGQEARLRCSPMKGHSHVYWYRQLPEEGLKFMVYLQKENIIDESGMPKERFSAEFPKEGPSILRIQQVVRGDSAAYFCASSPGTTNYGYTFGSGTRLTVV.

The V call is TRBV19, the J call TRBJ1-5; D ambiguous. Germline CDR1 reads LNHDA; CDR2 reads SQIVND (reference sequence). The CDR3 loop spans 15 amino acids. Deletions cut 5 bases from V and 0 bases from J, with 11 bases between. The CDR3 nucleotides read TGTGCCAGTAGTCTCCGGACGGCTAGCAATCAGCCCCAGCATTTT. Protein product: CASSLRTASNQPQHF.

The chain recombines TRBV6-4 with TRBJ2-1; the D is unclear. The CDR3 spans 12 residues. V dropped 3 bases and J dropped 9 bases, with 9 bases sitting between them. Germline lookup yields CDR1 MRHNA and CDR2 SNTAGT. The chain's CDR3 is CASSERGAEQFF. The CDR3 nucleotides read TGTGCCAGCAGTGAACGTGGAGCTGAGCAGTTCTTC.

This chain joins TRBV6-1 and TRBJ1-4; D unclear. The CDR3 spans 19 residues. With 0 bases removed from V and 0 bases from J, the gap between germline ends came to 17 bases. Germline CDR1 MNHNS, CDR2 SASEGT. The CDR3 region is CASSEAAPWEVATNEKLFF. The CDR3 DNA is TGTGCCAGCAGTGAAGCTGCCCCCTGGGAAGTTGCAACTAATGAAAAACTGTTTTTT.